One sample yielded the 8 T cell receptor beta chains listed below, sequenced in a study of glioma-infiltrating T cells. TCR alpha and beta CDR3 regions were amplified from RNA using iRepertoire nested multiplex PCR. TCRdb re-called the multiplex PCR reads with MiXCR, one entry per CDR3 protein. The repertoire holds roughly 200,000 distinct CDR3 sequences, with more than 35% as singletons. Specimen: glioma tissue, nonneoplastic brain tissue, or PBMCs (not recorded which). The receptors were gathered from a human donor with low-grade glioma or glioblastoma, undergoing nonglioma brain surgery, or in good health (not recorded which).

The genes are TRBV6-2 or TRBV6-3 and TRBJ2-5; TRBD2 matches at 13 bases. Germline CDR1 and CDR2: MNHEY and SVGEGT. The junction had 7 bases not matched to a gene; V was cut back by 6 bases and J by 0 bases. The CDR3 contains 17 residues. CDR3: CASRSGTSGTYQETQYF. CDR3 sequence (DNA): TGTGCCAGCAGATCCGGGACTAGCGGGACGTACCAAGAGACCCAGTACTTC.

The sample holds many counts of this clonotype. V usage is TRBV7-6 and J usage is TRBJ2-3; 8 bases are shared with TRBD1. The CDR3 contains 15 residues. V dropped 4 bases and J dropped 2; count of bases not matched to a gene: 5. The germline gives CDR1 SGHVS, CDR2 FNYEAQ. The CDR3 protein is CASSSQGQDTDTQYF. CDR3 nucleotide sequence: TGTGCCAGCAGCTCACAGGGACAGGACACAGATACGCAGTATTTT.

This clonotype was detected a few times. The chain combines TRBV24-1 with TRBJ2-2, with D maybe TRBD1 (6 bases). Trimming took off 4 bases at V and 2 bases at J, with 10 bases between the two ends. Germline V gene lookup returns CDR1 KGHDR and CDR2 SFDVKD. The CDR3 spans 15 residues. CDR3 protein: CATSDGTPNTGELFF. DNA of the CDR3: TGTGCCACCAGTGACGGGACACCCAACACCGGGGAGCTGTTTTTT.

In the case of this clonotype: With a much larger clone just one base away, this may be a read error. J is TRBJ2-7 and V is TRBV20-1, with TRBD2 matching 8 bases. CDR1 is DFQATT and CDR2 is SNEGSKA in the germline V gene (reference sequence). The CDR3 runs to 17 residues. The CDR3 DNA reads TGCAGTGCTAGAGGTCGGGAGGGACCGCGACTCTCCTACGAGAAGTACTTC. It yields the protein CSARGREGPRLSYEKYF.

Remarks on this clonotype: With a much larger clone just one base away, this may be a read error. CDR3 residues: CSARDLGQVTRKITDTQYF. The CDR3 bases are TGCAGTGCTAGAGACCTAGGACAGGTAACGAGAAAGATCACAGATACGCAGTATTTT. V and J are TRBV20-1 and TRBJ2-3; the match to TRBD1 covers 7 bases. J gave up 2 bases and V 0 bases, and 17 bases lay outside the gene matches. There are 19 residues in the CDR3. Germline V gene lookup returns CDR1 DFQATT and CDR2 SNEGSKA (reference sequence).

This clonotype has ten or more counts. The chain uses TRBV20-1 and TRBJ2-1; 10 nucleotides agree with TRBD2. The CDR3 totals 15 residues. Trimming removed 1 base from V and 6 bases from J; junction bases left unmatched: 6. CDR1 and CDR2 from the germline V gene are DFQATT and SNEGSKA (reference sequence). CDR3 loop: CSARGPSGSSNEQFF. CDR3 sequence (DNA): TGCAGTGCTAGAGGGCCTAGCGGGAGTAGCAATGAGCAGTTCTTC.

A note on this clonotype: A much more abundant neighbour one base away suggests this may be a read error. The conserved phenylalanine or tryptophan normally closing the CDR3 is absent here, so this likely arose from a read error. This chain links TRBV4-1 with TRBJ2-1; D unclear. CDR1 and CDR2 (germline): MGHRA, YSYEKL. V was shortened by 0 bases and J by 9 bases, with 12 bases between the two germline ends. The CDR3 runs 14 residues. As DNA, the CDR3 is TGCGCCAGCAGCCAAGAATCTAGTCGAGCTGAGCAGTTCTAC. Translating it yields CASSQESSRAEQFY.

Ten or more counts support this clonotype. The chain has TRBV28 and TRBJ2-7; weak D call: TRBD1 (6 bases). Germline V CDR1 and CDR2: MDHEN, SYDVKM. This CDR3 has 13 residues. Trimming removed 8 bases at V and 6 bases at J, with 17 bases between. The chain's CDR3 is CASRRRPRGEQYF. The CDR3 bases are TGTGCCAGCCGCAGGAGACCCAGGGGCGAGCAGTACTTC.